Sequencing of this T cell receptor beta chain was carried out in a study of CD8+ T cells in alopecia areata. Germline V gene data show CDR1 as SGHDT and CDR2 as YYEEEE. This CDR3 spans 16 amino acids. J gave up 8 bases and V 0 bases, and 9 bases lay outside the gene matches. cDNA reverse transcribed from extracted RNA served as the sequencing template. The table came from immunoSEQ multiplex PCR; TCRdb's copy has only in-frame clones and leaves some out. The sample records about 120,000 clones, over 60% being singletons. This TCR derives from a human donor in good health. This chain connects TRBV5-6 to TRBJ2-2; 8 bases line up with TRBD2. The sequenced material came from CD4+ T cells sorted from blood. Here the CDR3 DNA reads TGTGCCAGCAGCTTGGGAGCGGGGGCTACCAAGGGGGAGCTGTTTTTT. Its translation is CASSLGAGATKGELFF.